This note documents a single T cell receptor beta chain sequence. No antigen is known for it. A second PCR of about 7 to 11 cycles used a sample-barcoded 5' primer and a J-beta primer mix. Carrying 12 random nucleotides, a template-switch adaptor labeled each individual cDNA molecule. MiXCR, applied by TCRdb to the 5' RACE reads, yields one record per CDR3 protein. The table has about 830,000 distinct CDR3 sequences, 62% seen once. The sample belongs to a study of blood T cells in healthy people across ages. Study at large: Capture via template switching afforded approximately one barcoded beta molecule per two T cells. Study results and caveats: The recorded TCR beta diversity per million T cells decreased in a roughly linear manner with age.

The sequenced sample was blood. The sequence was obtained from a man aged 25 to 45 in good health.

The CDR3 nucleotides read TGCAGTGCTAGCCCAGCACGGGGGTTGGACTATGGCTACACCTTC. It is translated as CSASPARGLDYGYTF. J is TRBJ1-2 and V is TRBV20-1, with TRBD1 as a possible D gene (5 bases). The CDR3 contains 15 residues. Trimming took 3 bases from V and 3 from J, leaving 17 bases between them. Per germline, CDR1 DFQATT and CDR2 SNEGSKA (reference sequence).